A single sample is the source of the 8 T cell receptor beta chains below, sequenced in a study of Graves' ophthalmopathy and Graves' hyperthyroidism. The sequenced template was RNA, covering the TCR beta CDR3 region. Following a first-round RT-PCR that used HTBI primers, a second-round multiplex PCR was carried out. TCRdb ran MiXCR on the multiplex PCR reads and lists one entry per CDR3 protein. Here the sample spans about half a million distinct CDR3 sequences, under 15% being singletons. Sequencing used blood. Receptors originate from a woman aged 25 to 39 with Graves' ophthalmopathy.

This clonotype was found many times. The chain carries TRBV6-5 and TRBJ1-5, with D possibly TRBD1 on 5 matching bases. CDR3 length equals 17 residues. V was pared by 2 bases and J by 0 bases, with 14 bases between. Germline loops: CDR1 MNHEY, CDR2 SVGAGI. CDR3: CASSYEDNAYSNQPQHF. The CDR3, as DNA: TGTGCCAGCAGTTACGAGGACAACGCCTATAGCAATCAGCCCCAGCATTTT.

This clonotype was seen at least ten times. In DNA form, the CDR3 reads TGCAGCGTTGAAGACGGAGTCTATGGCTACACCTTC. Translation gives CSVEDGVYGYTF. The rearrangement joins TRBV29-1 to TRBJ1-2; D call uncertain. Trimming took off 0 bases at V and 4 bases at J, with 6 bases between the two ends. The length of the CDR3 is 12 residues. Germline lookup yields CDR1 SQVTM and CDR2 ANQGSEA.

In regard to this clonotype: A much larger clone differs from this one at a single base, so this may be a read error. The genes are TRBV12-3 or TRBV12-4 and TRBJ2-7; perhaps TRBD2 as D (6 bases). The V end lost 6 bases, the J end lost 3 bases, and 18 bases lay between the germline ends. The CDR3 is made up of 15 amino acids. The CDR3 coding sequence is TGTGCCAGCAGACCCGGACGGGTGGGACTCTACGAGCAGTACTTC. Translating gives CASRPGRVGLYEQYF.

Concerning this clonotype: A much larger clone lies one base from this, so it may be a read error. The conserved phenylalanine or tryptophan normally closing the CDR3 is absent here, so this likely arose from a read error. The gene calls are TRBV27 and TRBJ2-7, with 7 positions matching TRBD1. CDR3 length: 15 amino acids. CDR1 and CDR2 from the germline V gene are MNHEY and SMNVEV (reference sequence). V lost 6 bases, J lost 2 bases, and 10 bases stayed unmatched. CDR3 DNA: TGTGCCAGCAGGCATACAGGGGATCCCGCCTACGAGCAGTACTAC. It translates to CASRHTGDPAYEQYY.

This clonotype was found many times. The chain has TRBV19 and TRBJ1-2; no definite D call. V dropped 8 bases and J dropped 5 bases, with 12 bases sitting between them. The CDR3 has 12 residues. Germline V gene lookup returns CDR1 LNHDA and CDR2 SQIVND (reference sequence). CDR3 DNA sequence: TGTGCCAGTGGCTCGAATCAATATGGCTACACCTTC. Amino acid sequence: CASGSNQYGYTF.

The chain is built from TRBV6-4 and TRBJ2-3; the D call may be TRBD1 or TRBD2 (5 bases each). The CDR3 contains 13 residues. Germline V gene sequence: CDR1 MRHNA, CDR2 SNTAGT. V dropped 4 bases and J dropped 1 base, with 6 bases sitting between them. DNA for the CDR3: TGTGCCAGCAGTGGGGACCGCACAGATACGCAGTATTTT. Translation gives CASSGDRTDTQYF.

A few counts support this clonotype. CDR3 residues: CAWSQEGAFF. The CDR3 nucleotides are TGTGCCTGGAGTCAGGAGGGAGCTTTCTTT. The chain uses TRBV30 and TRBJ1-1, with unresolved D. The germline gives CDR1 GTSNPN, CDR2 SVGIG (reference sequence). V lost 2 bases and J 10 bases, leaving 8 bases between the germline ends. CDR3 length: 10 amino acids.

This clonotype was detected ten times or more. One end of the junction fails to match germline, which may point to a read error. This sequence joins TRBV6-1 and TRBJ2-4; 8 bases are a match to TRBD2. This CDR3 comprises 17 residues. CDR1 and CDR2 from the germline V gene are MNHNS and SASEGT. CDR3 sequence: CASSATGGGIAKNIKYF. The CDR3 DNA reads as TGTGCCAGCAGTGCAACCGGGGGGGGGATAGCCAAAAACATTAAGTACTTC.